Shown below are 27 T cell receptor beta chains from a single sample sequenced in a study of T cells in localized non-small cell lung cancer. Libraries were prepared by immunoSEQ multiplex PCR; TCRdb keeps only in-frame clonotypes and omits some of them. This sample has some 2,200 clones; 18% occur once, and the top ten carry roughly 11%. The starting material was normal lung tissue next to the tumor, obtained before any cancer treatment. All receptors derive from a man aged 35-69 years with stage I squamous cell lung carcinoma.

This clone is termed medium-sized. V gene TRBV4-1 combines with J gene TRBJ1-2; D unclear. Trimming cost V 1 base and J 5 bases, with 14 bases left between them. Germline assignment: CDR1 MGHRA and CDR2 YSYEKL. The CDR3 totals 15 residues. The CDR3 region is CASSQVVGFGYGYTF. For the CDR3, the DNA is TGCGCCAGCAGCCAAGTGGTAGGGTTCGGGTATGGCTACACCTTC.

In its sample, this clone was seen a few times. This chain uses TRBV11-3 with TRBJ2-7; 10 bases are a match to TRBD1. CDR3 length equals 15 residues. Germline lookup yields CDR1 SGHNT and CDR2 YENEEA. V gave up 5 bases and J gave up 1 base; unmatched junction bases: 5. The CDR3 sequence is CASSQRDRGSYEQYF. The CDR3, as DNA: TGTGCCAGCAGCCAACGGGACAGGGGATCCTACGAGCAGTACTTC.

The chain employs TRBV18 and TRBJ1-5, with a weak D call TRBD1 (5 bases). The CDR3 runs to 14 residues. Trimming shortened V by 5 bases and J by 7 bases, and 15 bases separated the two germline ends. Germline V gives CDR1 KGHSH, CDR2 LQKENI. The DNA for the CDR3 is TGTGCCAGCTCATTGGGACGGAGGGACCAGCCCCAGCATTTT. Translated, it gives CASSLGRRDQPQHF.

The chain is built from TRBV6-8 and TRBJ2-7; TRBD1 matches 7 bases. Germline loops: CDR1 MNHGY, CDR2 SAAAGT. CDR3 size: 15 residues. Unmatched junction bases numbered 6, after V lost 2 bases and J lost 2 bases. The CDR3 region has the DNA TGTGCCAGCAGTTACCCTGACGACAGGGCCTACGAGCAGTACTTC. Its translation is CASSYPDDRAYEQYF.

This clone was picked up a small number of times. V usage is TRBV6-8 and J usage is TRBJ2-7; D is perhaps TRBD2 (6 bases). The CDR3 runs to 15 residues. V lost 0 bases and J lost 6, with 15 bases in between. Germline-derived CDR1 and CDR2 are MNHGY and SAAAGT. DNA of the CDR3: TGTGCCAGCAGTTACTCTATCATCCCGCGGGGCGAGCAGTACTTC. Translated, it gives CASSYSIIPRGEQYF.

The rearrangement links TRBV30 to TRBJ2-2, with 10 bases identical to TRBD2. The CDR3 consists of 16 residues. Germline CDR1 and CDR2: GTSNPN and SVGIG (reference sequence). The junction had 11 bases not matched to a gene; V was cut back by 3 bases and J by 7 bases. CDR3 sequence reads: CAWSLGLAGVIGELFF. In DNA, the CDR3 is TGTGCCTGGAGCTTGGGGCTAGCGGGAGTTATCGGGGAGCTGTTTTTT.

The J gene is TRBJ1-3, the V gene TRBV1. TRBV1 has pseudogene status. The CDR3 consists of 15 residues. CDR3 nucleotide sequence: TGCACCAGCAGCCCGCCAAGGTTCTCTGGAAACACCATATATTTT. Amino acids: CTSSPPRFSGNTIYF.

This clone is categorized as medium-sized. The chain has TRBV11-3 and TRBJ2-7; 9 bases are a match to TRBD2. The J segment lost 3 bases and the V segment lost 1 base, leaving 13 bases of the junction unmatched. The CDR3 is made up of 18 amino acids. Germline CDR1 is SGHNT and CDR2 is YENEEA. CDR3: CASSLGRTRTSENYEQYF. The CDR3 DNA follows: TGTGCCAGCAGCTTAGGTAGGACCCGGACTAGCGAGAACTACGAGCAGTACTTC.

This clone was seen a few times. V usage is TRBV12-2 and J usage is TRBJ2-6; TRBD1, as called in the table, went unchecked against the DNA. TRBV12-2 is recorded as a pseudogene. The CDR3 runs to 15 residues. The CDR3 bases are TGTGCCGCCCAGGGGGGTCCATCTGGGGCCAACGTCCTGACTTTC. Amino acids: CAAQGGPSGANVLTF.

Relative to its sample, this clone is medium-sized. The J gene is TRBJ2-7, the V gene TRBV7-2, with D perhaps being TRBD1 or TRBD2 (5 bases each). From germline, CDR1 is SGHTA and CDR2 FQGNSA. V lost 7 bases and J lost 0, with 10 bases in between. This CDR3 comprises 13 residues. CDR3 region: CASTLGDSYEQYF. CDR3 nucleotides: TGTGCCAGCACCCTGGGGGACTCCTACGAGCAGTACTTC.

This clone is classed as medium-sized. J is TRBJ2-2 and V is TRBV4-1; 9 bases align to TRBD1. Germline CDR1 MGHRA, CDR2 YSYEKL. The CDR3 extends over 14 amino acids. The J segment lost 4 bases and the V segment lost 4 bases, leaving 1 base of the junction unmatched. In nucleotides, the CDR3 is TGCGCCAGCAGCCCACAGGGGGCCACCGGGGAGCTGTTTTTT. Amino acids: CASSPQGATGELFF.

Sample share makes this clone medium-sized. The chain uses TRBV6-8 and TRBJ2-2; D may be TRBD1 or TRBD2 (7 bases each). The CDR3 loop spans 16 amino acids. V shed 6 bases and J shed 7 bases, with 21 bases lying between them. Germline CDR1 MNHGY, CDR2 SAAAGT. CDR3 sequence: CASRRGGQSGIGELFF. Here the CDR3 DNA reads TGTGCCAGCAGGAGGGGGGGACAGTCTGGCATCGGGGAGCTGTTTTTT.

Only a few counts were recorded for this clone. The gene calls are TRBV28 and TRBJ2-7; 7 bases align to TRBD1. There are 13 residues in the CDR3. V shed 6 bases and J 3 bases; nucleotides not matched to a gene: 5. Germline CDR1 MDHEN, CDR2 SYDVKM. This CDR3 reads CASRGQPHYEQYF. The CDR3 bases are TGTGCCAGCAGGGGACAGCCACACTACGAGCAGTACTTC.

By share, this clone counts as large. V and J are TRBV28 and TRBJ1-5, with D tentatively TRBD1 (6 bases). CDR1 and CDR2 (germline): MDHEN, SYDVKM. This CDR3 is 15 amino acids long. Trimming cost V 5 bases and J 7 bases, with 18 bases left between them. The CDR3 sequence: CASSVPGGQGQPQHF. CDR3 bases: TGTGCCAGCAGTGTCCCGGGGGGGCAGGGACAGCCCCAGCATTTT.

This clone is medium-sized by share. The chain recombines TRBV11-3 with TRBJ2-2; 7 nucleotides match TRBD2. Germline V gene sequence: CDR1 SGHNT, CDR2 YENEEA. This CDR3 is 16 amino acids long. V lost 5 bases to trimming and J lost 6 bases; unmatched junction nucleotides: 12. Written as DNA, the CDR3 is TGTGCCAGCAGCCTCCCTTCAGCGGGAAGACCCGGGGAGCTGTTTTTT. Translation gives CASSLPSAGRPGELFF.

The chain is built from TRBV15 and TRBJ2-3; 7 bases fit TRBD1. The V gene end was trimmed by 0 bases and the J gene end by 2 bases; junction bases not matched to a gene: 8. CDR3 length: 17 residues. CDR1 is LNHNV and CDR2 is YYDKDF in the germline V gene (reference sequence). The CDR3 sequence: CATSRDGAGGNTDTQYF. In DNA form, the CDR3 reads TGTGCCACCAGCAGAGATGGGGCAGGGGGAAACACAGATACGCAGTATTTT.

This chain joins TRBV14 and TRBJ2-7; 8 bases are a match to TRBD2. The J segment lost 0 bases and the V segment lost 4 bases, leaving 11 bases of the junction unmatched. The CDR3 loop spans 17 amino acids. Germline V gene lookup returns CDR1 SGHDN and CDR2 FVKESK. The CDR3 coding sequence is TGTGCCAGCAGCCGGGCGGGAGGAACTAGGAGCTCCTACGAGCAGTACTTC. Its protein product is CASSRAGGTRSSYEQYF. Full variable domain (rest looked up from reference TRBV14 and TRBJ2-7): EAGVTQFPSHSVIEKGQTVTLRCDPISGHDNLYWYRRVMGKEIKFLLHFVKESKQDESGMPNNRFLAERTGGTYSTLKVQPAELEDSGVYFCASSRAGGTRSSYEQYFGPGTRLTVT.

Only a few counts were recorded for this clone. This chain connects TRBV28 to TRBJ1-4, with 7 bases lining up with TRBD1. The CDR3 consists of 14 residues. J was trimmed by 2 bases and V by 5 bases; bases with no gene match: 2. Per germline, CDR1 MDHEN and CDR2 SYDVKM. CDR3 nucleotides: TGTGCCAGCAGTCCAGGGGGGACTAATGAAAAACTGTTTTTT. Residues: CASSPGGTNEKLFF. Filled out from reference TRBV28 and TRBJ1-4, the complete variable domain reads DVKVTQSSRYLVKRTGEKVFLECVQDMDHENMFWYRQDPGLGLRLIYFSYDVKMKEKGDIPEGYSVSREKKERFSLILESASTNQTSMYLCASSPGGTNEKLFFGSGTQLSVL.

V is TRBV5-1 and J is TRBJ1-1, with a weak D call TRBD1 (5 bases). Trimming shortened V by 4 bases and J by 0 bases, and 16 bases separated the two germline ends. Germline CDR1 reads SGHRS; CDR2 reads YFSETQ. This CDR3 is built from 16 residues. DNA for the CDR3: TGCGCCAGCAGCCCGGGACGGGAAATAATGAACACTGAAGCTTTCTTT. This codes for CASSPGREIMNTEAFF.

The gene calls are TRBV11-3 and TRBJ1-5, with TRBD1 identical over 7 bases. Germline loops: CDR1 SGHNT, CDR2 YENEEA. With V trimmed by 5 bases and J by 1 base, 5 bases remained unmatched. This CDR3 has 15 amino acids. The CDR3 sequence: CASSVNRGSNQPQHF. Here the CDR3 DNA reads TGTGCCAGCAGCGTAAACAGGGGAAGCAATCAGCCCCAGCATTTT.

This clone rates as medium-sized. CDR3 nucleotides: TGCGCCAGCAGCCAAGTCCCTCCACAGCACGGACTGCTGAACACTGAAGCTTTCTTT. Protein product: CASSQVPPQHGLLNTEAFF. The chain links TRBV1 to TRBJ1-1. TRBV1 is shown as a pseudogene. The CDR3 loop spans 19 amino acids.

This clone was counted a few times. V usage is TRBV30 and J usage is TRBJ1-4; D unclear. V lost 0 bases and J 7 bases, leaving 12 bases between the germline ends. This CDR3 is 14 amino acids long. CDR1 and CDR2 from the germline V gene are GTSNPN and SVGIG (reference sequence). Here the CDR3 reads CAWSVTREFEKLFF. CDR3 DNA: TGTGCCTGGAGTGTAACAAGGGAGTTTGAAAAACTGTTTTTT. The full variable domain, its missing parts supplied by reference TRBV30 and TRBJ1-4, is SQTIHQWPATLVQPVGSPLSLECTVEGTSNPNLYWYRQAAGRGLQLLFYSVGIGQISSEVPQNLSASRPQDRQFILSSKKLLLSDSGFYLCAWSVTREFEKLFFGSGTQLSVL.

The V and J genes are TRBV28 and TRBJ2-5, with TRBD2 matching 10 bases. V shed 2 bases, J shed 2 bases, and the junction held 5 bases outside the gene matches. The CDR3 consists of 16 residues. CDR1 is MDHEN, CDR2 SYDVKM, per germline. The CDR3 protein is CASSLGLAGVQETQYF. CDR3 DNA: TGTGCCAGCAGTTTAGGGCTAGCGGGAGTTCAAGAGACCCAGTACTTC.

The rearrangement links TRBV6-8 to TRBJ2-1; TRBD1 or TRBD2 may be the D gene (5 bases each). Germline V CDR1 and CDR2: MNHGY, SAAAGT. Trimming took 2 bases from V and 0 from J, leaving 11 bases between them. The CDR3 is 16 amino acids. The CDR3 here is CASSYERGLSYNEQFF. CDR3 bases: TGTGCCAGCAGTTACGAGAGGGGCCTCTCCTACAATGAGCAGTTCTTC.

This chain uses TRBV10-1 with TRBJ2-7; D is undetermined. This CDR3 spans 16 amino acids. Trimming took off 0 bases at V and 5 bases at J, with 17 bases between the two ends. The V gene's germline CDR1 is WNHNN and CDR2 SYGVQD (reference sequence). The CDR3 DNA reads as TGCGCCAGCAGTGAGTCGGGGTACTATCCCGTGGACGAGCAGTACTTC. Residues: CASSESGYYPVDEQYF.

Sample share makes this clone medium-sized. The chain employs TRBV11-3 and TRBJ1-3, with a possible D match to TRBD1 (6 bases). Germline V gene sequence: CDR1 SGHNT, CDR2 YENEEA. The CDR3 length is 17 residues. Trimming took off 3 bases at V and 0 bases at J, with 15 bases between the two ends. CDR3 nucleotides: TGTGCCAGCAGCTTGAGGGCACAGGGCCTCTCTGGAAACACCATATATTTT. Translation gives CASSLRAQGLSGNTIYF.

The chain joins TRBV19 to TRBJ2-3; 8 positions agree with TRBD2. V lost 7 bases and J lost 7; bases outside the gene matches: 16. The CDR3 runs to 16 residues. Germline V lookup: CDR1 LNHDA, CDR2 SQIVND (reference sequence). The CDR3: CASIDPGASGLHTQYF. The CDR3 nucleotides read TGTGCCAGTATCGATCCAGGGGCTAGCGGGCTACATACGCAGTATTTT.